The 13 T cell receptor beta chains presented below share a single source sample, sequenced in a study of blood T cell repertoires in COVID-19. Clones were read by immunoSEQ multiplex PCR, and TCRdb kept only the in-frame ones, dropping some. The table records 30,000 or so clones, 84% of them present only once. Source material: peripheral blood. The receptors here all came from an elderly man with active COVID-19.

The chain carries TRBV14 and TRBJ2-7; TRBD2 matches 9 bases. CDR3 length equals 13 residues. The germline V gene has CDR1 SGHDN and CDR2 FVKESK. J gave up 6 bases and V 8 bases, and 8 bases lay outside the gene matches. CDR3 in DNA: TGTGCCAGCTCAAATAGCGGGGGCTCCGAGCAGTACTTC. Protein: CASSNSGGSEQYF.

In this sample, this clone turned up a few times. V and J are TRBV6-5 and TRBJ1-6; 9 bases align to TRBD1. In germline, CDR1 is MNHEY, CDR2 SVGAGI. The CDR3 spans 14 residues. V gave up 4 bases and J gave up 7 bases; unmatched junction bases: 2. Written as DNA, the CDR3 is TGTGCCAGCAGTTCCGGGACAGGGAATTCACCCCTCCACTTT. Translating it yields CASSSGTGNSPLHF.

The chain has TRBV10-3 and TRBJ2-5; 7 nucleotides match TRBD1. This CDR3 has 14 amino acids. The V and J ends lost 6 bases and 2 bases, in that order; junction bases with no gene match: 6. The germline gives CDR1 ENHRY, CDR2 SYGVKD. CDR3 nucleotides: TGTGCCATCAGAAATGAACAGGGGCAAGAGACCCAGTACTTC. It encodes CAIRNEQGQETQYF.

The rearrangement uses TRBV27 and TRBJ2-7; TRBD1 matches at 7 bases. There are 15 residues in the CDR3. V dropped 4 bases and J dropped 2; count of bases not matched to a gene: 8. Germline V CDR1 and CDR2: MNHEY, SMNVEV (reference sequence). The CDR3 loop reads CASSSPGTAAYEQYF. The CDR3 DNA reads as TGTGCCAGCAGTTCCCCCGGGACAGCAGCCTACGAGCAGTACTTC.

This clone occurred once. The J gene is TRBJ2-7, the V gene TRBV7-2; 13 nucleotides line up with TRBD2. The ends lost 4 bases at V and 3 bases at J; junction bases unmatched: 3. Germline CDR1 SGHTA, CDR2 FQGNSA. The CDR3 spans 15 residues. The CDR3 region is CASSSGLAGIYEQYF. The CDR3 DNA reads TGTGCCAGCAGCTCGGGACTAGCGGGAATCTACGAGCAGTACTTC. Using reference TRBV7-2 and TRBJ2-7 for the parts outside the CDR3, the full variable domain is GAGVSQSPSNKVTEKGKDVELRCDPISGHTALYWYRQSLGQGLEFLIYFQGNSAPDKSGLPSDRFSAERTGGSVSTLTIQRTQQEDSAVYLCASSSGLAGIYEQYFGPGTRLTVT.

The chain couples TRBV6-1 to TRBJ2-5; 9 bases agree with TRBD1. The ends lost 3 bases at V and 6 bases at J; junction bases unmatched: 8. This CDR3 has 15 residues. In germline, CDR1 is MNHNS, CDR2 SASEGT. CDR3 coding DNA: TGTGCCAGCAGTGATTCACAGGGGGCGCGGAAGACCCAGTACTTC. Translating gives CASSDSQGARKTQYF.

This chain uses TRBV5-1 with TRBJ2-2, with TRBD1 matching 9 bases. The CDR3 runs 16 residues. V shed 4 bases, J shed 7 bases, and the junction held 11 bases outside the gene matches. CDR1 and CDR2 from the germline V gene are SGHRS and YFSETQ. CDR3 nucleotide sequence: TGCGCCAGCAGCCCTACAGGGGGCGGCGGAGTCGGGGAGCTGTTTTTT. Its protein is CASSPTGGGGVGELFF. Full variable domain (rest looked up from reference TRBV5-1 and TRBJ2-2): KAGVTQTPRYLIKTRGQQVTLSCSPISGHRSVSWYQQTPGQGLQFLFEYFSETQRNKGNFPGRFSGRQFSNSRSEMNVSTLELGDSALYLCASSPTGGGGVGELFFGEGSRLTVL.

This clone is judged medium-sized (0.01 to 0.1%). This sequence joins TRBV6-2 or TRBV6-3 and TRBJ2-7, with TRBD1 identical over 11 bases. V lost 2 bases to trimming and J lost 6 bases; unmatched junction nucleotides: 3. The germline V gene has CDR1 MNHEY and CDR2 SVGEGT. CDR3 size: 14 residues. The CDR3 reads CASSYGQGAAEQYF. The CDR3 DNA follows: TGTGCCAGCAGTTACGGACAGGGGGCGGCCGAGCAGTACTTC.

The chain is built from TRBV5-4 and TRBJ2-2, with 7 bases that match TRBD1. The V gene's germline CDR1 is SGHNT and CDR2 YYREEE (reference sequence). The CDR3 consists of 16 residues. The V and J ends lost 0 bases and 0 bases, in that order; junction bases with no gene match: 2. The CDR3 coding sequence is TGTGCCAGCAGCTTGGGTGGGACAGCGAACACCGGGGAGCTGTTTTTT. Its translation is CASSLGGTANTGELFF.

This chain uses TRBV2 with TRBJ2-3; the D gene is possibly TRBD2 (7 bases). This CDR3 contains 16 residues. Germline V CDR1 and CDR2: SNHLY, FYNNEI. Trimming stripped 5 bases from V and 5 bases from J, with 20 bases between. The CDR3 DNA follows: TGTGCCAGCAGTTCCGGGACTACTAAGGGGGGAGATACGCAGTATTTT. Translating it yields CASSSGTTKGGDTQYF.

The rearrangement joins TRBV5-6 to TRBJ2-7, with 9 bases identical to TRBD1. The CDR3 runs to 14 residues. V trimming: 4 bases; J trimming: 4 bases; junction bases outside the gene matches: 6. Germline loops: CDR1 SGHDT, CDR2 YYEEEE. CDR3 in amino acids: CASSRQGVEYEQYF. The CDR3 DNA sequence: TGTGCCAGCAGCCGACAGGGGGTCGAGTACGAGCAGTACTTC.

The rearrangement joins TRBV7-8 to TRBJ1-4; 7 bases line up with TRBD1. V was pared by 5 bases and J by 5 bases, with 5 bases of the junction left unmatched. Germline CDR1 and CDR2: SGHVS and FQNEAQ. The CDR3 has 14 residues. CDR3 sequence reads: CASSLGQLNEKLFF. The CDR3 bases are TGTGCCAGCAGCCTGGGACAGCTGAATGAAAAACTGTTTTTT.

The V call is TRBV6-6, the J call TRBJ1-5; 8 bases fit TRBD1. Germline values: CDR1 MNHNY, CDR2 SVGAGI (reference sequence). CDR3 length equals 16 residues. After removal of 5 bases from V and 2 bases from J, the junction contained 8 bases not matched to a gene. Here the CDR3 DNA reads TGTGCCAGCAGTCCAGCCTCGACAGGGGGCAATCAGCCCCAGCATTTT. Translation: CASSPASTGGNQPQHF.